This T cell receptor (beta chain) originates from a study of Graves' ophthalmopathy and Graves' hyperthyroidism. Amplification from RNA transcripts yielded the TCR beta CDR3 regions. An initial RT-PCR round employing HTBI primers preceded a second-round multiplex PCR. One entry per CDR3 protein results from TCRdb running MiXCR on the multiplex PCR reads. The sample yields some 1.1 million distinct CDR3 sequences, less than 45% seen once. This clonotype was seen repeatedly, ten times or more. What it binds is unknown. With 0 bases removed from V and 2 bases from J, the gap between germline ends came to 12 bases. The CDR3 covers 15 residues. The germline V gene has CDR1 SGHRS and CDR2 YFSETQ. General study results and limits: A 13-signature model separated ophthalmopathy from stable hyperthyroidism, about 91% sensitivity, 81.08% specificity. Most thyroid-expanded clonotypes exceeding 0.001 frequency were also found in blood.

Serum thyroxine and TRAb, along with clinical symptoms, thyroid ultrasound and orbital computed tomography, were what diagnosis relied on. What was sequenced was peripheral blood or thyroid tissue (not recorded which). The chain links TRBV5-1 to TRBJ2-7; D is undetermined. The origin of this receptor is an adult man with Graves' hyperthyroidism. The CDR3 loop reads CASSLALGQAYEQYF. CDR3 sequence (DNA): TGCGCCAGCAGCTTGGCCTTAGGGCAGGCCTACGAGCAGTACTTC. Full variable domain (missing parts from reference TRBV5-1 and TRBJ2-7): KAGVTQTPRYLIKTRGQQVTLSCSPISGHRSVSWYQQTPGQGLQFLFEYFSETQRNKGNFPGRFSGRQFSNSRSEMNVSTLELGDSALYLCASSLALGQAYEQYFGPGTRLTVT.